The 5 T cell receptor beta chains below come from one sample, sequenced in a study of cytomegalovirus exposure and HLA in healthy donors. PCR was performed using 60 Vbeta and 13 Jbeta primers. Only in-frame clones appear in the TCRdb table, and some are missing; sequencing was by immunoSEQ multiplex PCR. Of 150,000 to 200,000 clones listed, 78% were seen once; the top ten hold around 3.1%. Source material: PBMCs. These receptors were taken from a woman in her thirties or forties in good health and CMV-seronegative.

The CDR3 nucleotides are TGTGCCAGTAGTATCCCTCCAGGGGCCAAGCCCCAGCATTTT. Translated, it gives CASSIPPGAKPQHF. This chain joins TRBV19 and TRBJ1-5, with D possibly TRBD1 on 6 matching bases. The V gene's germline CDR1 is LNHDA and CDR2 SQIVND (reference sequence). There are 14 residues in the CDR3. V dropped 3 bases and J dropped 8 bases, with 14 bases sitting between them.

The chain is built from TRBV4-1 and TRBJ2-7; TRBD2 aligns across 12 bases. The CDR3 contains 15 residues. CDR1 and CDR2 (germline): MGHRA, YSYEKL. Trimming removed 3 bases from V and 3 bases from J; junction bases left unmatched: 3. CDR3 DNA: TGCGCCAGCAGCCAGTCACTAGCGGGGGGCTACGAGCAGTACTTC. This translates into CASSQSLAGGYEQYF.

This sequence joins TRBV29-1 and TRBJ1-1; a possible D gene is TRBD1 (6 bases). The V gene lost 6 bases and the J gene lost 6 bases, with 23 bases spanning the gap. Per germline, CDR1 SQVTM and CDR2 ANQGSEA. The CDR3 totals 15 residues. CDR3 protein: CSVPPSRGGDAEAFF. Written as DNA, the CDR3 is TGCAGCGTCCCTCCTAGCAGGGGAGGGGACGCTGAAGCTTTCTTT.

The chain combines TRBV6-5 with TRBJ1-2, with D possibly matching TRBD1 (6 bases). V gave up 6 bases and J gave up 2 bases, with 16 bases separating them. This CDR3 has 15 residues. Germline loops: CDR1 MNHEY, CDR2 SVGAGI. For the CDR3, the DNA is TGTGCCAGCAGACGGACGGACAGCCCAAACTATGGCTACACCTTC. Encoded protein: CASRRTDSPNYGYTF.

The chain carries TRBV19 and TRBJ1-4, with TRBD1 as a possible D gene (5 bases). With 5 bases removed from V and 3 bases from J, the gap between germline ends came to 13 bases. The CDR3 totals 15 residues. CDR1 is LNHDA and CDR2 is SQIVND in the germline V gene (reference sequence). The CDR3: CASSAGGGSNEKLFF. CDR3 in DNA: TGTGCCAGTAGTGCGGGGGGAGGGTCTAATGAAAAACTGTTTTTT.